Listed here are 24 T cell receptor beta chains from one sample, sequenced in a study of vaccination effects on CD4 cells after COVID-19 (dated by TCRdb to between 2022 and 2023). The antigens for these receptors are not known. In the ViraFEST assay, PBMC were stimulated with viral peptide pools, and antigen-specific CD4+ T cell clonotypes were then identified by expansion using TCR sequencing. After roughly 11 days of culture, CD4+ T cells were isolated with the EasySep CD4+ T cell isolation kit. Each participant got two doses of an mRNA SARS-CoV-2 vaccine, either BNT162b2 or mRNA-1273. Libraries were built with the immunoSEQ multiplex PCR assay. TCRdb mirrors the immuneACCESS table, restricted to in-frame sequences. Some clones are absent from its copies; in checked studies, under half trace to an unresolved V gene, and the reason for the others is unknown. For this sample there are around 30,000 clones; 60% to 80% appear just once. The ten largest make up 14% of the sample.

The sample here was CD4+ T cells from PBMCs cultured with HCoV-229E spike peptides, taken after COVID-19 vaccination. The sample's cell subset or site label is to be understood as: HCoV-229E spike overlapping peptide pool stimulation. These receptor sequences come from a human donor who received a COVID-19 vaccine.

This rearrangement joins TRBV18 to TRBJ2-5, with D possibly being TRBD2 (5 bases). Looked up from germline, CDR1 is KGHSH and CDR2 is LQKENI. The V gene lost 6 bases and the J gene lost 4 bases, with 12 bases spanning the gap. This CDR3 has 13 residues. Here the CDR3 DNA reads TGTGCCAGCTCCCCCCGCGGGCCAGAGACCCAGTACTTC. Protein sequence: CASSPRGPETQYF.

V and J are TRBV30 and TRBJ1-5, with D hard to call. The CDR3 extends over 13 amino acids. V was shortened by 1 base and J by 5 bases, with 9 bases between the two germline ends. CDR1 GTSNPN and CDR2 SVGIG come from the germline V gene (reference sequence). CDR3 DNA sequence: TGTGCCTGGAGTGCAACGAATGATCAGCCCCAGCATTTT. It encodes CAWSATNDQPQHF.

V usage is TRBV6-5 and J usage is TRBJ2-2; the D gene could be TRBD1 or TRBD2 (5 bases each). The CDR3 is made up of 14 amino acids. The V end was cut by 2 bases, the J end by 5 bases, with 9 bases between. CDR1 is MNHEY and CDR2 is SVGAGI in the germline V gene. The CDR3: CASSYGGTTGELFF. CDR3 bases: TGTGCCAGCAGTTACGGGGGAACGACCGGGGAGCTGTTTTTT.

This chain connects TRBV19 to TRBJ1-3, with D perhaps TRBD1 (5 bases). The CDR3 has 15 residues. CDR1 is LNHDA, CDR2 SQIVND, per germline (reference sequence). The germline V and J ends were trimmed by 10 bases and 0 bases, with 16 bases remaining between them. The CDR3 sequence is CATQKQVISGNTIYF. In DNA form, the CDR3 reads TGTGCCACCCAGAAACAGGTGATCTCTGGAAACACCATATATTTT.

The chain employs TRBV18 and TRBJ1-4, with 7 bases matching TRBD1. The V gene's germline CDR1 is KGHSH and CDR2 LQKENI. The V and J ends lost 0 bases and 6 bases, in that order; junction bases with no gene match: 4. This CDR3 comprises 15 residues. The CDR3 DNA reads TGTGCCAGCTCACCACCGGGGACAGCTGATGAAAAACTGTTTTTT. It specifies CASSPPGTADEKLFF.

The rearrangement joins TRBV3-1 (or the pseudogene TRBV3-2) to TRBJ2-5; TRBD2 agrees at 10 bases. CDR3 size: 15 residues. The junction had 8 bases not matched to a gene; V was cut back by 5 bases and J by 5 bases. CDR1 LGHDT and CDR2 YNNKEL come from the germline V gene (reference sequence). Written as DNA, the CDR3 is TGTGCCAGCAGCAACCTAGCGGGAGTAATTGAGACCCAGTACTTC. This encodes CASSNLAGVIETQYF.

The chain combines TRBV9 with TRBJ2-7, with a tentative D call TRBD2 (7 bases). Germline V gene data show CDR1 as SGDLS and CDR2 as YYNGEE. V dropped 0 bases and J dropped 0 bases, with 13 bases sitting between them. CDR3 length: 16 residues. CDR3 sequence: CASSVEGGGSSYEQYF. CDR3 bases: TGTGCCAGCAGCGTAGAGGGGGGGGGAAGCTCCTACGAGCAGTACTTC.

The chain combines TRBV12-5 with TRBJ2-2; 7 positions match TRBD2. Trimming removed 7 bases from V and 5 bases from J; junction bases left unmatched: 4. The germline V gene has CDR1 LGHNT and CDR2 FRNRAP. The CDR3 extends over 13 amino acids. The CDR3 sequence is CASAPSGTGELFF. The CDR3 DNA reads as TGTGCTAGTGCTCCTAGCGGTACCGGGGAGCTGTTTTTT.

This chain joins TRBV6-6 and TRBJ1-5; no clear D gene. V was shortened by 0 bases and J by 5 bases, with 8 bases between the two germline ends. This CDR3 region has 14 residues. The germline gives CDR1 MNHNY, CDR2 SVGAGI (reference sequence). In DNA, the CDR3 is TGTGCCAGCAGTTACTCAAACAGAGATCAGCCCCAGCATTTT. Residues: CASSYSNRDQPQHF.

The chain joins TRBV10-3 to TRBJ1-2; tentative D call: TRBD1 (6 bases). V lost 3 bases, J lost 6 bases, and 11 bases lay in between. Germline values: CDR1 ENHRY, CDR2 SYGVKD. The CDR3 sequence is 13 residues long. This CDR3 is CAISEGPGDGYTF. DNA of the CDR3: TGTGCCATCAGTGAAGGGCCAGGGGATGGCTACACCTTC.

The rearrangement uses TRBV19 and TRBJ1-5; D remains unclear. The germline V and J ends were trimmed by 7 bases and 7 bases, with 14 bases remaining between them. The CDR3 consists of 13 residues. Per the germline V gene, CDR1 is LNHDA and CDR2 is SQIVND (reference sequence). This chain's CDR3 is CASNDGPGQPQHF. CDR3 DNA sequence: TGTGCCAGTAACGATGGGCCGGGGCAGCCCCAGCATTTT.

This clone was seen a few times. The genes are TRBV7-8 and TRBJ1-6; TRBD1 is a possible D gene (6 bases). The V gene's germline CDR1 is SGHVS and CDR2 FQNEAQ. V was trimmed by 8 bases and J by 0 bases, leaving 11 bases between them. The CDR3 has 15 amino acids. The CDR3 protein is CASLTGSSYNSPLHF. CDR3 coding DNA: TGTGCCAGCTTAACAGGGAGCTCCTATAATTCACCCCTCCACTTT. The full variable domain, rest sourced from reference TRBV7-8 and TRBJ1-6, is GAGVSQSPRYKVAKRGQDVALRCDPISGHVSLFWYQQALGQGPEFLTYFQNEAQLDKSGLPSDRFFAERPEGSVSTLKIQRTQQEDSAVYLCASLTGSSYNSPLHFGNGTRLTVT.

The sample holds a few counts of this clone. V usage is TRBV11-2 and J usage is TRBJ2-7, with D possibly being TRBD2 (6 bases). The CDR3 sequence is 16 residues long. Germline V CDR1 and CDR2: SGHAT, FQNNGV. V dropped 5 bases and J dropped 0 bases, with 17 bases sitting between them. The CDR3 protein is CASSPPRDWYSYEQYF. CDR3 in DNA: TGTGCCAGCAGCCCGCCCCGGGACTGGTACTCCTACGAGCAGTACTTC. Using reference TRBV11-2 and TRBJ2-7 for the parts outside the CDR3, the full variable domain is EAGVAQSPRYKIIEKRQSVAFWCNPISGHATLYWYQQILGQGPKLLIQFQNNGVVDDSQLPKDRFSAERLKGVDSTLKIQPAKLEDSAVYLCASSPPRDWYSYEQYFGPGTRLTVT.

This chain connects TRBV5-1 to TRBJ2-3; weak D call: TRBD2 (6 bases). V lost 1 base, J lost 0 bases, and 18 bases lay in between. The CDR3 has 18 amino acids. Germline V gives CDR1 SGHRS, CDR2 YFSETQ. The CDR3 sequence: CASSLTPGGGLSTDTQYF. The DNA of the CDR3 is TGCGCCAGCAGCTTGACACCCGGAGGAGGGCTTAGCACAGATACGCAGTATTTT. The full variable domain, with the rest looked up from reference TRBV5-1 and TRBJ2-3, is KAGVTQTPRYLIKTRGQQVTLSCSPISGHRSVSWYQQTPGQGLQFLFEYFSETQRNKGNFPGRFSGRQFSNSRSEMNVSTLELGDSALYLCASSLTPGGGLSTDTQYFGPGTRLTVL.

This rearrangement joins TRBV6-5 to TRBJ1-2, with unresolved D. The V and J ends lost 8 bases and 4 bases respectively, with 17 bases between them. The CDR3 extends over 14 amino acids. Germline lookup yields CDR1 MNHEY and CDR2 SVGAGI. The CDR3: CASRFARTAYGYTF. The DNA of the CDR3 is TGTGCCAGCCGTTTTGCTCGGACGGCCTATGGCTACACCTTC.

This rearrangement joins TRBV5-1 to TRBJ1-6, with D tentatively TRBD1 (5 bases). V gave up 1 base and J gave up 8 bases, with 13 bases separating them. Germline CDR1 is SGHRS and CDR2 is YFSETQ. This CDR3 has 15 residues. The CDR3 coding sequence is TGCGCCAGCAGCTTGAGGGGCGTGGGTGATTCACCCCTCCACTTT. It yields the protein CASSLRGVGDSPLHF.

This chain connects TRBV6-5 to TRBJ1-1; D is possibly TRBD1 (5 bases). Trimming left V 7 bases short and J 1 base short, with 10 bases between. The CDR3 is 13 residues long. Looked up from germline, CDR1 is MNHEY and CDR2 is SVGAGI. Here the CDR3 reads CASTRQRNTEAFF. The CDR3 nucleotides read TGTGCCAGCACCAGACAGAGGAACACTGAAGCTTTCTTT.

This chain joins TRBV11-3 and TRBJ2-1; the D is unclear. The germline V gene has CDR1 SGHNT and CDR2 YENEEA. The V gene lost 2 bases and the J gene lost 7 bases, with 18 bases spanning the gap. The CDR3 covers 16 residues. Here the CDR3 DNA reads TGTGCCAGCAGCTTAACGTATCGGCGAACTGGTAATGAGCAGTTCTTC. This sequence encodes CASSLTYRRTGNEQFF. Full variable domain (missing parts from reference TRBV11-3 and TRBJ2-1): EAGVVQSPRYKIIEKKQPVAFWCNPISGHNTLYWYLQNLGQGPELLIRYENEEAVDDSQLPKDRFSAERLKGVDSTLKIQPAELGDSAVYLCASSLTYRRTGNEQFFGPGTRLTVL.

This clone showed up just once. The V and J genes are TRBV6-5 and TRBJ1-1; D gene unclear. The length of the CDR3 is 14 residues. Germline CDR1 and CDR2: MNHEY and SVGAGI. Between the trimmed V and J ends, which lost 5 bases and 4 bases, there was a span of 14 bases. The CDR3: CASSPLTESTEAFF. The CDR3 DNA sequence: TGTGCCAGCAGTCCTCTGACGGAGTCCACTGAAGCTTTCTTT.

This chain uses TRBV4-1 with TRBJ2-7, with 7 bases that match TRBD1. Germline values: CDR1 MGHRA, CDR2 YSYEKL. The CDR3 extends over 15 amino acids. Germline trimming cut 2 bases from V and 2 bases from J; bases unmatched to any gene: 6. CDR3 in DNA: TGCGCCAGCAGCCAACTATCGGGACAGACCTACGAGCAGTACTTC. It translates to CASSQLSGQTYEQYF.

The genes are TRBV5-4 and TRBJ2-3; no clear D gene. Germline CDR1 SGHNT, CDR2 YYREEE (reference sequence). V was pared by 2 bases and J by 4 bases, with 2 bases between. The CDR3 sequence is 11 residues long. CDR3 in DNA: TGTGCCAGCAGCTTAGCAGATACGCAGTATTTT. The encoded protein is CASSLADTQYF. The variable domain in full, completed from reference TRBV5-4 and TRBJ2-3, reads ETGVTQSPTHLIKTRGQQVTLRCSSQSGHNTVSWYQQALGQGPQFIFQYYREEENGRGNFPPRFSGLQFPNYSSELNVNALELDDSALYLCASSLADTQYFGPGTRLTVL.

The V and J genes are TRBV6-5 and TRBJ1-5, with D uncertain. The CDR3 extends over 15 amino acids. Germline-derived CDR1 and CDR2 are MNHEY and SVGAGI. The V gene lost 0 bases and the J gene lost 0 bases, with 6 bases spanning the gap. CDR3 DNA: TGTGCCAGCAGTTACTCCTCGTATAGCAATCAGCCCCAGCATTTT. Amino acids: CASSYSSYSNQPQHF.

The V call is TRBV5-1, the J call TRBJ2-2, with unresolved D. CDR3 size: 15 residues. Germline assignment: CDR1 SGHRS and CDR2 YFSETQ. Deletions cut 3 bases from V and 0 bases from J, with 9 bases between. The CDR3 sequence: CASSYTTTNTGELFF. The CDR3 nucleotides read TGCGCCAGCAGCTATACCACCACGAACACCGGGGAGCTGTTTTTT.

This sequence joins TRBV10-3 and TRBJ1-3; the D is unclear. CDR3 size: 13 residues. Germline V gene lookup returns CDR1 ENHRY and CDR2 SYGVKD. Between the trimmed V and J ends, which lost 8 bases and 2 bases, there was a span of 10 bases. The CDR3 DNA follows: TGTGCCATCGGGATGGGAGCTGGAAACACCATATATTTT. Its protein is CAIGMGAGNTIYF.